The source of this T cell receptor (beta chain) is a study of CD8+ T cells in alopecia areata. Study results and caveats: Across lesional scalp, and particularly alopecia totalis/universalis, clonality surpassed that of normal scalp. Sharing of TCR sequences between patients (possibly for HLA-related reasons) was less clear than in mice. Sequenced scalp T cells also include alphabeta T cells resident in normal skin.

CD4+ and CD8+ T cells were sorted from PBMCs. Note on this clone: The target antigen is unknown.

The CDR3 has 14 amino acids. Trimming left V 4 bases short and J 6 bases short, with 17 bases between. CDR1 is SGHNT, CDR2 YYREEE, per germline (reference sequence). Isolated RNA was reverse transcribed into cDNA used as the sequencing template. Produced via immunoSEQ multiplex PCR; TCRdb's table is partial and in-frame only. The sample records over 150,000 clones, roughly three fifths being singletons. The material sequenced was CD8+ T cells sorted from blood. This TCR was recovered from a human donor in good health. The genes are TRBV5-4 and TRBJ2-7, with TRBD1 as a possible D gene (6 bases). CDR3 amino acids: CASSERPQGREQYF. The DNA of the CDR3 is TGTGCCAGCAGCGAAAGACCACAGGGTCGCGAGCAGTACTTC.